This T cell receptor (beta chain) stems from a study of vaccination and CD4 T cells after COVID-19. Whole-study findings and limits: Convalescent patients had a median around 90% of reactive clones appearing only post-vaccination.

This clonotype was observed a single time. Its specificity is unknown. The sample's treatment: approximately 9-day PBMC culture with coronavirus spike peptide pools or control peptides (ViraFEST assay). The positive PCR dates, which preceded the US Alpha, Beta and Delta variants, fell between March and December 2020. The Oncomine TCR Beta short-read assay sequenced DNA from cultured CD4+ T cells. Via MiXCR, TCRdb re-called the PCR reads, giving one row per CDR3 protein. The sample consists of 15,000 or so distinct CDR3 sequences, under 80% of them appearing once. The CDR3 contains 14 residues. CDR1 and CDR2 from the germline V gene are SEHNR and FQNEAQ (reference sequence). Trimming pared 1 base from V and 5 bases from J, leaving 9 bases between.

This TCR came from a human donor who had recovered from COVID-19. Material for sequencing was CD4+ T cells from blood, cultured in vitro. V usage is TRBV7-9 and J usage is TRBJ1-3, with unresolved D. In nucleotides, the CDR3 is TGTGCCAGCAGCTTAGACAGCGCAAGAAACACCATATATTTT. Its protein product is CASSLDSARNTIYF.